The 28 T cell receptor beta chains presented below share a single source sample, sequenced in a study of tumor-infiltrating lymphocytes in primary liver carcinoma. Unsorted whole blood yielded blood RNA, and germline DNA was extracted as well. Researchers generated TCR beta cDNA from approximately 450 ng of total RNA, relying on a constant-region primer. TCR beta libraries came from three nested multiplex PCR rounds using slightly modified ARM-PCR. Investigators reported that the first two PCR rounds, at around 9 cycles each, used TRBV1-TRBV30 forward primers with a C-beta reverse primer. One entry per CDR3 protein results from TCRdb running MiXCR on the multiplex PCR reads. The data contain hundreds of thousands of distinct CDR3 sequences, 50% to 75% of them seen just once; the ten biggest clones take up around 15%. The sequencing sample was made of peripheral blood. These receptors were taken from a young woman with primary liver carcinoma and hepatitis B virus infection.

Of note for this clonotype: The CDR3 carries no conserved terminal phenylalanine or tryptophan, so it likely arises from a read error. The gene calls are TRBV5-6 and TRBJ2-5, with 7 bases lining up with TRBD1. The CDR3 loop spans 14 amino acids. Trimming at V came to 4 bases and at J to 3 bases, leaving 6 bases not matched to a gene. Per germline, CDR1 SGHDT and CDR2 YYEEEE. CDR3 region: CASSKTGTEETQYL. DNA for the CDR3: TGTGCCAGCAGCAAGACAGGGACCGAAGAGACCCAGTACCTC.

Of note for this clonotype: A read error is possible here, since a much larger clone lies one base away. V usage is TRBV6-5 and J usage is TRBJ2-5, with 12 bases identical to TRBD2. V was pared by 2 bases and J by 5 bases, with 9 bases of the junction left unmatched. The germline V gene encodes CDR1 MNHEY and CDR2 SVGAGI. This CDR3 is 17 amino acids long. The CDR3 nucleotides read TGTGCCAGCAGTTACGGTATACTAGCGGGAGGAAGGGAGACCCAGTACTTC. Translation: CASSYGILAGGRETQYF.

Points on this clonotype: A read error may be the cause here, since a much bigger clone is one base away. The rearrangement uses TRBV29-1 and TRBJ1-1, with D unresolved. V was pared by 7 bases and J by 4 bases, with 4 bases between. The germline V gene has CDR1 SQVTM and CDR2 ANQGSEA. CDR3 length: 9 residues. This chain's CDR3 is CSGVTEAFF. The DNA of the CDR3 is TGCAGCGGGGTCACTGAAGCTTTCTTT.

For this clonotype: The germline gene is not matched at one end of the junction; a read error may be the cause. This chain connects TRBV11-1 to TRBJ2-5; 7 bases fit TRBD2. Germline V gene lookup returns CDR1 SGHAT and CDR2 FQDESV (reference sequence). The CDR3 length is 15 residues. CDR3 region: CASSEAGPHQEIQYF. Here the CDR3 DNA reads TGTGCCAGCAGTGAAGCGGGACCCCACCAAGAGATCCAGTACTTC.

This clonotype was recorded at least ten times. V usage is TRBV6-1 and J usage is TRBJ1-2; 9 nucleotides agree with TRBD1. CDR3 length equals 14 residues. V shed 4 bases, J shed 7 bases, and the junction held 7 bases outside the gene matches. Germline V gene sequence: CDR1 MNHNS, CDR2 SASEGT. The CDR3 DNA reads TGTGCCAGCAGTGTGGACAGGGGCAGGAGTGGCTACACCTTC. Translated: CASSVDRGRSGYTF.

To note about this clonotype: It may be a read error: a sequence one base away is much more abundant. The rearrangement uses TRBV2 and TRBJ2-3, with TRBD2 as a possible D gene (6 bases). V was trimmed by 6 bases and J by 5 bases, leaving 18 bases between them. Germline V lookup: CDR1 SNHLY, CDR2 FYNNEI. The CDR3 has 15 amino acids. The CDR3 region is CASRATSSLRDTQYF. CDR3 in DNA: TGTGCCAGCAGGGCCACTAGCAGCTTGCGAGATACGCAGTATTTT.

As regards this clonotype: A much bigger clone sits one base away, suggesting this may be a read error. The V gene is TRBV6-2 or TRBV6-3, the J gene TRBJ2-6, with D possibly matching TRBD1 (5 bases). Per the germline V gene, CDR1 is MNHEY and CDR2 is SVGEGT. The CDR3 has 19 amino acids. The CDR3 region is CASSYDGVTALSGANVLIF. As DNA, the CDR3 is TGTGCCAGCAGTTACGATGGTGTCACGGCCCTCTCTGGGGCCAACGTCCTGATTTTC.

Details on this clonotype: The conserved phenylalanine or tryptophan normally closing the CDR3 is absent here, so this likely arose from a read error. The chain combines TRBV28 with TRBJ2-7, with TRBD1 matching 8 bases. Germline V lookup: CDR1 MDHEN, CDR2 SYDVKM. The CDR3 is made up of 16 amino acids. CDR3 sequence: CVSSLVGQGLSYEQYL. In DNA form, the CDR3 reads TGTGTCAGCAGTTTAGTAGGACAGGGTCTTTCCTACGAGCAGTACCTC.

The chain recombines TRBV5-4 with TRBJ2-3; the D is unclear. This CDR3 is built from 14 residues. V lost 2 bases to trimming and J lost 4 bases, with 11 bases between them. Germline V CDR1 and CDR2: SGHNT, YYREEE (reference sequence). The DNA of the CDR3 is TGTGCCAGCAGCTTTTTGGCAGCCTCAGATACGCAGTATTTT. As protein: CASSFLAASDTQYF. Looking up the rest from reference TRBV5-4 and TRBJ2-3 gives the full variable domain: ETGVTQSPTHLIKTRGQQVTLRCSSQSGHNTVSWYQQALGQGPQFIFQYYREEENGRGNFPPRFSGLQFPNYSSELNVNALELDDSALYLCASSFLAASDTQYFGPGTRLTVL.

A note on this clonotype: One junction end does not reproduce the germline sequence, and a read error may be involved. Here the CDR3 DNA reads TGTGCCAGCAGAAGCAGGGGTGGCACCGGGGAGTTGTTTTTT. Translated, it gives CASRSRGGTGELFF. The V and J genes are TRBV11-2 and TRBJ2-2; perhaps TRBD1 as D (6 bases). The CDR3 runs to 14 residues. The V gene's germline CDR1 is SGHAT and CDR2 FQNNGV.

This clonotype occurred a few times. V usage is TRBV12-3 or TRBV12-4 and J usage is TRBJ2-1; TRBD2 matches 16 bases. The CDR3 is 18 residues long. J gave up 4 bases and V 5 bases, and 8 bases lay outside the gene matches. The CDR3: CASSPGTSGRAIYNEQFF. Here the CDR3 DNA reads TGTGCCAGCAGTCCCGGGACTAGCGGGAGGGCGATTTACAATGAGCAGTTCTTC.

As regards this clonotype: A much larger clone differs from this one at a single base, so this may be a read error. The conserved final phenylalanine or tryptophan is absent from the CDR3, which likely points to a read error. CDR3 bases: TGTGCCAGCAGCCTTGCTACGGGGCCGGGCCAAGAGACCCAGTACTAC. The encoded protein is CASSLATGPGQETQYY. The genes are TRBV5-5 and TRBJ2-5, with D perhaps being TRBD1 or TRBD2 (5 bases each). With 4 bases removed from V and 1 base from J, the gap between germline ends came to 17 bases. This CDR3 is 16 amino acids long. Germline-derived CDR1 and CDR2 are SGHKS and YYEKEE (reference sequence).

The rearrangement joins TRBV11-1 to TRBJ2-1; D is tentatively TRBD1 or TRBD2 (5 bases each). V was shortened by 4 bases and J by 0 bases, with 13 bases between the two germline ends. Germline loops: CDR1 SGHAT, CDR2 FQDESV (reference sequence). The CDR3 covers 16 residues. The CDR3 sequence: CASSSGTFSSYNEQFF. CDR3 DNA sequence: TGTGCCAGCAGCTCCGGGACCTTCAGCTCCTACAATGAGCAGTTCTTC.

This sequence joins TRBV10-3 and TRBJ2-7; no definite D call. The germline CDR1 and CDR2 sequences are ENHRY and SYGVKD. Trimming removed 4 bases at V and 2 bases at J, with 9 bases between. The CDR3 consists of 13 residues. The CDR3: CAISGAVAYEQYF. CDR3 DNA sequence: TGTGCCATCAGTGGAGCAGTCGCCTACGAGCAGTACTTC.

The J gene is TRBJ1-1, the V gene TRBV14; D gene uncertain. V dropped 0 bases and J dropped 5 bases, with 7 bases sitting between them. Germline V gene data show CDR1 as SGHDN and CDR2 as FVKESK. The CDR3 spans 13 residues. The CDR3 nucleotides read TGTGCCAGCAGCCAAGAAAGGGTGACTGAAGCTTTCTTT. It yields the protein CASSQERVTEAFF.

This sequence joins TRBV4-2 and TRBJ1-3; TRBD1 agrees at 9 bases. This CDR3 is 16 amino acids long. The germline V gene encodes CDR1 LGHNA and CDR2 YNFKEQ. The V and J ends lost 3 bases and 6 bases, in that order; junction bases with no gene match: 9. The DNA for the CDR3 is TGTGCCAGCAGCCAGGAAGGGACAGGGACTGAAAACACCATATATTTT. It is translated as CASSQEGTGTENTIYF.

About this clonotype itself: Without the conserved terminal phenylalanine or tryptophan, this CDR3 likely stems from a read error. This chain uses TRBV29-1 with TRBJ1-1; D ambiguous. The CDR3 is 13 amino acids. Trimming removed 5 bases from V and 6 bases from J, with 16 bases in between. Germline V CDR1 and CDR2: SQVTM, ANQGSEA. This CDR3 is CSVCGEAFPEAFL. The DNA of the CDR3 is TGCAGCGTTTGTGGTGAGGCGTTCCCTGAAGCTTTCCTT.

This clonotype was picked up many times. The rearrangement joins TRBV6-6 to TRBJ1-1; TRBD1 is a possible D gene (6 bases). The V and J ends lost 8 bases and 10 bases respectively, with 14 bases between them. The CDR3 length is 11 residues. Germline assignment: CDR1 MNHNY and CDR2 SVGAGI (reference sequence). In DNA form, the CDR3 reads TGTGCCAGCTCCCACGGGGGCCCAGCTTTCTTT. It codes for CASSHGGPAFF.

Many counts were recorded for this clonotype. The V call is TRBV5-4, the J call TRBJ2-7; 9 bases are a match to TRBD1. The length of the CDR3 is 17 residues. The V gene end was trimmed by 3 bases and the J gene end by 2 bases; junction bases not matched to a gene: 12. Germline CDR1 SGHNT, CDR2 YYREEE (reference sequence). In DNA form, the CDR3 reads TGTGCCAGCAGCTCACTGCCCCGGACAGGGGATCCCTACGAGCAGTACTTC. Protein sequence: CASSSLPRTGDPYEQYF.

The chain carries TRBV6-6 and TRBJ2-5, with D perhaps being TRBD1 or TRBD2 (6 bases each). Trimming cost V 7 bases and J 4 bases, with 16 bases left between them. Germline V gene lookup returns CDR1 MNHNY and CDR2 SVGAGI (reference sequence). This CDR3 is 14 amino acids long. In nucleotides, the CDR3 is TGTGCCAGCAAGGGGGGACTCGAACGAGAGACCCAGTACTTC. Its translation: CASKGGLERETQYF.

This clonotype was picked up a small number of times. The junction differs from germline at one of its ends, possibly a read error. V gene TRBV12-3 or TRBV12-4 combines with J gene TRBJ2-7, with no clear D. The CDR3 has 11 residues. The CDR3 loop reads CASSRNYEQYF. The CDR3 bases are TGTGCTAGCAGTAGGAATTACGAGCAGTACTTC.

There are a few counts of this clonotype. A read error may be the cause here, since a much bigger clone is one base away. This sequence joins TRBV6-6 and TRBJ1-2, with TRBD1 matching over 7 bases. The CDR3 sequence is 13 residues long. Unmatched junction bases numbered 8, after V lost 5 bases and J lost 8 bases. Germline V gene lookup returns CDR1 MNHNY and CDR2 SVGAGI (reference sequence). The CDR3 region is CASSDRAREGYTF. CDR3 coding DNA: TGTGCCAGCAGTGACAGGGCCCGGGAGGGCTACACCTTC.

Comment on this clonotype: A much larger clone differs from this one at a single base, so this may be a read error. V gene TRBV29-1 combines with J gene TRBJ2-7; no reliable D call. The V gene's germline CDR1 is SQVTM and CDR2 ANQGSEA. CDR3 size: 13 residues. The chain's CDR3 is CSVEGPLGYDQYF. The DNA of the CDR3 is TGCAGCGTTGAAGGCCCCCTCGGCTACGACCAGTACTTC.

The rearrangement joins TRBV5-5 to TRBJ2-7, with D perhaps TRBD1 (5 bases). The V gene's germline CDR1 is SGHKS and CDR2 YYEKEE (reference sequence). With 1 base removed from V and 5 bases from J, the gap between germline ends came to 13 bases. This CDR3 region has 14 residues. The CDR3 reads CASSLRLGQDEQYF. The DNA of the CDR3 is TGTGCCAGCAGCTTGCGGCTAGGACAAGACGAGCAGTACTTC.

In the case of this clonotype: The junction does not match germline at one end; this may be a read error. This chain links TRBV12-3 or TRBV12-4 with TRBJ2-1; possibly TRBD1 for D (6 bases). The CDR3 is 13 residues long. The CDR3 here is CTSSPDRYNEQFF. In nucleotides, the CDR3 is TGTACCAGCAGCCCCGACAGGTACAATGAGCAGTTCTTC.

The chain has TRBV6-5 and TRBJ2-5; D call uncertain. V dropped 5 bases and J dropped 2 bases, with 15 bases sitting between them. Germline V CDR1 and CDR2: MNHEY, SVGAGI. CDR3 length: 15 residues. This CDR3 reads CASSTRPTSQETQYF. The CDR3 DNA reads TGTGCCAGCAGTACACGACCGACAAGTCAAGAGACCCAGTACTTC.

This chain links TRBV7-9 with TRBJ2-7; D is possibly TRBD2 (6 bases). Germline V gene sequence: CDR1 SEHNR, CDR2 FQNEAQ (reference sequence). This CDR3 is 15 amino acids long. V gave up 1 base and J gave up 1 base, with 11 bases separating them. The CDR3 protein is CASSLDGGRSYEQYF. The CDR3 DNA reads TGTGCCAGCAGCTTAGACGGGGGAAGATCCTACGAGCAGTACTTC.

Comment on this clonotype: A much larger clone lies one base from this, so it may be a read error. The chain combines TRBV7-8 with TRBJ2-7, with D possibly being TRBD1 or TRBD2 (6 bases each). The CDR3 is 15 amino acids. The germline V gene has CDR1 SGHVS and CDR2 FQNEAQ. The CDR3 reads CTSRTGAGVTYEQYF. CDR3 nucleotides: TGTACCAGTAGAACGGGGGCGGGTGTAACCTACGAGCAGTACTTC.